This is a list of T cell receptor beta chains from one sample in a study of T cell repertoires in cytomegalovirus infection. For these receptors, no antigen is known. TCRdb reprocessed the reads via MiXCR and lists one record per CDR3 protein. The sample shows about 770,000 distinct CDR3 sequences, 25% to 30% of them seen only once. Sequenced here: cultured CD8+ T cells from PBMCs, sampled from culture after CMV antigen stimulation. The receptors stem from a human donor in good health (CMV status not recorded). Some clones in this sample may be carry-over from other donors' samples. CDR3s include the opening cysteine and the closing phenylalanine or tryptophan. The D gene is left open where the match is weak. Size is stated for part of the rows, as once, few or many counts, or as a class when the clone is expanded.

TGTGCCAGCAGCCAAGACGCCCGATACAATGAGCAGTTCTTC CASSQDARYNEQFF TRBJ2-1 - TRBV3-1 -
TGTGCCAGCAGCGCAATGACAGGGCGGACTGAAGCTTTCTTT CASSAMTGRTEAFF TRBJ1-1 - TRBV7-6 TRBD1
TGCAGTGCTAGTTGGTTTGGACAGGCTATAAACACTGAAGCTTTCTTT CSASWFGQAINTEAFF TRBJ1-1 few TRBV20-1 TRBD1
TGTGCCAGCAGCCCGCAACAGGGCCTGAACACTGAAGCTTTCTTT CASSPQQGLNTEAFF TRBJ1-1 few TRBV7-2 -
TGTGCCAGCAACCCGACTGGAGGTGGCGGGGAGCAGTACTTC CASNPTGGGGEQYF TRBJ2-7 many TRBV7-2 -
TGTGCCAGCAGCCAAGATGGGGCCGGGGAGCTGTTTTTT CASSQDGAGELFF TRBJ2-2 - TRBV4-2 -
TGTGCCAGCAGTTACTCCCGGGGAGGATACAATGAGCAGTTCTTC CASSYSRGGYNEQFF TRBJ2-1 many TRBV6-5 -
TGTGCCAGCAGCCCCTACTCTCGCGGGGGGCCAGACGGTGAGCAGTTCTTC CASSPYSRGGPDGEQFF TRBJ2-1 - TRBV7-2 TRBD2
TGTGCCACCAGTGTGGTGGGGGTAGTAGCTGAAGCTTTCTTT CATSVVGVVAEAFF TRBJ1-1 - TRBV24-1 -
TGTGCCAGCAGCGCACCCAGGGTGAAGACCCAGTACTTC CASSAPRVKTQYF TRBJ2-5 - TRBV7-6 -